Below, 6 T cell receptor beta chains from the same sample are listed, as sequenced in a study of memory CD4+ T cells and cytomegalovirus serostatus. The sort gate was single viable CD3+CD4+CD8-CD45RO+ cells for memory CD4+ T cells. Method: immunoSEQ multiplex PCR; TCRdb's copy keeps in-frame clones and lacks some. The sample yields over 35,000 clones, just under 80% seen once. Input material: memory CD4+ T cells from blood. The receptors come from an adult in good health and CMV-seronegative.

This chain links TRBV5-1 with TRBJ1-4, with D possibly being TRBD1 (6 bases). Germline V lookup: CDR1 SGHRS, CDR2 YFSETQ. With 3 bases removed from V and 5 bases from J, the gap between germline ends came to 14 bases. The CDR3 extends over 15 amino acids. For the CDR3, the DNA is TGCGCCAGCAGCTCCTTACAGGGACTCAATGAAAAACTGTTTTTT. Residues: CASSSLQGLNEKLFF.

The rearrangement links TRBV5-1 to TRBJ2-2; D remains unclear. V lost 5 bases to trimming and J lost 1 base, with 9 bases between them. This CDR3 is 14 amino acids long. Germline V CDR1 and CDR2: SGHRS, YFSETQ. CDR3 protein: CASRGKLNTGELFF. The CDR3 coding sequence is TGCGCCAGCAGGGGAAAATTGAACACCGGGGAGCTGTTTTTT.

This clone was detected a few times. The V gene is TRBV18, the J gene TRBJ1-5, with D perhaps TRBD1 (6 bases). This CDR3 has 15 amino acids. The germline V gene has CDR1 KGHSH and CDR2 LQKENI. V was pared by 2 bases and J by 3 bases, with 11 bases between. CDR3 loop: CASSPRTGYNQPQHF. The CDR3 region has the DNA TGTGCCAGCTCACCAAGAACAGGGTACAATCAGCCCCAGCATTTT. The whole variable domain, remainder taken from reference TRBV18 and TRBJ1-5, is NAGVMQNPRHLVRRRGQEARLRCSPMKGHSHVYWYRQLPEEGLKFMVYLQKENIIDESGMPKERFSAEFPKEGPSILRIQQVVRGDSAAYFCASSPRTGYNQPQHFGDGTRLSIL.

The chain is built from TRBV18 and TRBJ1-6; 9 bases align to TRBD1. The CDR3 is made up of 15 amino acids. Germline lookup yields CDR1 KGHSH and CDR2 LQKENI. With 3 bases clipped from V and 7 bases from J, the junction kept 4 bases outside the gene matches. DNA of the CDR3: TGTGCCAGCTCACCGCGACAGGGGGACAATTCACCCCTCCACTTT. Amino acids: CASSPRQGDNSPLHF.

The chain joins TRBV9 to TRBJ2-2; the D is unclear. The ends were cut back, 6 bases at V and 1 base at J, with 7 bases in the middle. Germline loops: CDR1 SGDLS, CDR2 YYNGEE. The CDR3 extends over 13 amino acids. The DNA for the CDR3 is TGTGCCAGCAACCCAGGGAACACCGGGGAGCTGTTTTTT. Its translation: CASNPGNTGELFF.

The V gene is TRBV11-1, the J gene TRBJ2-4, with D uncertain. The germline V gene encodes CDR1 SGHAT and CDR2 FQDESV (reference sequence). Trimming removed 2 bases from V and 0 bases from J, with 5 bases in between. This CDR3 has 14 amino acids. The CDR3 sequence is CASSLTVAKNIQYF. CDR3 sequence (DNA): TGTGCCAGCAGCTTAACGGTAGCCAAAAACATTCAGTACTTC. Looking up the rest from reference TRBV11-1 and TRBJ2-4 gives the full variable domain: EAEVAQSPRYKITEKSQAVAFWCDPISGHATLYWYRQILGQGPELLVQFQDESVVDDSQLPKDRFSAERLKGVDSTLKIQPAELGDSAMYLCASSLTVAKNIQYFGAGTRLSVL.